These T cell receptor beta chains were read from a single sample in a study of cytomegalovirus exposure and HLA in healthy donors. Libraries were prepared by immunoSEQ multiplex PCR; TCRdb keeps only in-frame clonotypes and omits some of them. This table holds some 140,000 clones, approximately 80% found once. The sample consisted of PBMCs. These receptors were collected from a woman aged 40 to 55 in good health and CMV-seropositive. Both conserved end residues are part of each CDR3. The D gene is left open where the match is weak. Some rows have no size entry. The others give once, few or many, or a class for an expanded clone.

clone_size: once; d_call: -; v_call: TRBV28; j_call: TRBJ1-4; cdr3_nt: TGTGCCAGCAGTAGGACAGATGCAACTAATGAAAAACTGTTTTTT; cdr3_aa: CASSRTDATNEKLFF
clone_size: -; d_call: -; v_call: TRBV15; j_call: TRBJ2-2; cdr3_nt: TGTGCCACCAGCAGAGCGGGGGTGGGCACCGGGGAGCTGTTTTTT; cdr3_aa: CATSRAGVGTGELFF
clone_size: -; d_call: TRBD1; v_call: TRBV7-7; j_call: TRBJ2-5; cdr3_nt: TGTGCCAGCAGTCGACAGGGCTCTGCCCTCGGTGAGACCCAGTACTTC; cdr3_aa: CASSRQGSALGETQYF
clone_size: -; d_call: -; v_call: TRBV5-5; j_call: TRBJ2-4; cdr3_nt: TGTGCCAGCAGCAGACAGGAAAACATTCAGTACTTC; cdr3_aa: CASSRQENIQYF
clone_size: -; d_call: TRBD2; v_call: TRBV10-3; j_call: TRBJ2-1; cdr3_nt: TGTGCCATCAGTGATTTGGGGTCGCGGGAGGGCTTTAATGAGCAGTTCTTC; cdr3_aa: CAISDLGSREGFNEQFF
clone_size: -; d_call: -; v_call: TRBV10-3; j_call: TRBJ2-5; cdr3_nt: TGTGCCATCAGTAGCGGGACATTAAGGGAAGAGACCCAGTACTTC; cdr3_aa: CAISSGTLREETQYF
clone_size: -; d_call: TRBD1; v_call: TRBV27; j_call: TRBJ2-3; cdr3_nt: TGTGCCAGCAGTTTATCGTCGTGGCAGGGGGCGCCGGCAGATACGCAGTATTTT; cdr3_aa: CASSLSSWQGAPADTQYF
clone_size: -; d_call: -; v_call: TRBV15; j_call: TRBJ1-4; cdr3_nt: TGTGCCACCGCGCGGGGGGCTGGGGAAAAACTGTTTTTT; cdr3_aa: CATARGAGEKLFF
clone_size: -; d_call: -; v_call: TRBV14; j_call: TRBJ1-2; cdr3_nt: TGTGCCAGCAGCCAAGGCGCCCTCGACTATGGCTACACCTTC; cdr3_aa: CASSQGALDYGYTF
clone_size: -; d_call: -; v_call: TRBV20-1; j_call: TRBJ2-5; cdr3_nt: TGCAGTGCTACGGTTGAGACCCAGTACTTC; cdr3_aa: CSATVETQYF
clone_size: -; d_call: TRBD2; v_call: TRBV4-1; j_call: TRBJ2-3; cdr3_nt: TGCGCCAGCAGCCAAGGGCGCGGGAGTGCCACAGATACGCAGTATTTT; cdr3_aa: CASSQGRGSATDTQYF
clone_size: -; d_call: TRBD1; v_call: TRBV7-9; j_call: TRBJ1-1; cdr3_nt: TGTGCCAGCAGCTTCTCCGGGACAGGGGGGACTGAAGCTTTCTTT; cdr3_aa: CASSFSGTGGTEAFF
clone_size: -; d_call: -; v_call: TRBV11-1; j_call: TRBJ1-4; cdr3_nt: TGTGCCAGCAGCCCTGACCGGGTTTACGAAAAACTGTTTTTT; cdr3_aa: CASSPDRVYEKLFF
clone_size: -; d_call: -; v_call: TRBV7-9; j_call: TRBJ2-3; cdr3_nt: TGTGCCAGCAGCTTAGCTCGCAGGAGGGACGATGATGATACGCAGTATTTT; cdr3_aa: CASSLARRRDDDDTQYF
clone_size: -; d_call: -; v_call: TRBV7-3; j_call: TRBJ2-2; cdr3_nt: TGTGCCAGCAGCTTAATGGGGGGAGCCGGGGAGCTGTTTTTT; cdr3_aa: CASSLMGGAGELFF
clone_size: -; d_call: -; v_call: TRBV28; j_call: TRBJ1-5; cdr3_nt: TGTGCCACTTTAGGGGTGGGTCAGGGCAATCAGCCCCAGCATTTT; cdr3_aa: CATLGVGQGNQPQHF
clone_size: -; d_call: -; v_call: TRBV11-2; j_call: TRBJ2-7; cdr3_nt: TGTGCCAGCAGCTTAAACTCTCTGTACGAGCAGTACTTC; cdr3_aa: CASSLNSLYEQYF
clone_size: -; d_call: TRBD1; v_call: TRBV9; j_call: TRBJ1-4; cdr3_nt: TGTGCCAGCAGCGTAACAACAGGGGCCGTGGGTGAAAAACTGTTTTTT; cdr3_aa: CASSVTTGAVGEKLFF
clone_size: -; d_call: TRBD1; v_call: TRBV2; j_call: TRBJ1-4; cdr3_nt: TGTGCCAGCAGTGACGACAGGGCTAATGAAAAACTGTTTTTT; cdr3_aa: CASSDDRANEKLFF
clone_size: -; d_call: TRBD2; v_call: TRBV6-4; j_call: TRBJ2-5; cdr3_nt: TGTGCCAGCAGTCCCAGCGGGAGGGCCGGGGAGACCCAGTACTTC; cdr3_aa: CASSPSGRAGETQYF
clone_size: -; d_call: -; v_call: TRBV7-2; j_call: TRBJ2-1; cdr3_nt: TGTGCCAGCAGCCCGGACAGCCACAGGGAGCAGTTCTTC; cdr3_aa: CASSPDSHREQFF